This TCR beta chain comes out of a study of regulatory T cells in long-lasting Graves disease. Time point given: newly diagnosed GD, antithyroid drugs for less than 3 months. RNA from PBMCs was the source of the TCR library. This clonotype was observed many times. V was trimmed by 7 bases and J by 4 bases, leaving 11 bases between them. The germline V gene encodes CDR1 SNHLY and CDR2 FYNNEI. CDR3 size: 13 residues. With iRepertoire HTBI primers and Arm-PCR of CDR3 regions, TCR beta libraries were built. TCRdb re-analysed the multiplex PCR reads in MiXCR, keeping a single row per CDR3 protein. The sample has under 300,000 distinct CDR3 sequences, 15% to 20% seen once. These data were also filed under a second study, of T cells in Graves' hyperthyroidism and ophthalmopathy. That source reports: The TCR CDR3 first-round RT-PCR relied on the HTBI primer set.

The chain is built from TRBV2 and TRBJ1-5; D gene unclear. Sequencing was performed on peripheral blood mononuclear cells (PBMCs), taken at new diagnosis, from a patient treated with antithyroid drugs. The clonotype comes from a woman aged 25-40 years with Graves disease. The CDR3 sequence: CASNDGWNQPQHF. CDR3 in DNA: TGTGCCAGCAATGATGGGTGGAATCAGCCCCAGCATTTT.